This T cell receptor (beta chain) was sequenced in a study of shared clonotypes between healthy human individuals. Whole-study context: Donor ages ranged 18 to 49 years: a couple of women, a few men.

The CDR3 runs 14 residues. Germline V gene lookup returns CDR1 MDHEN and CDR2 SYDVKM. Trimming left V 4 bases short and J 2 bases short, with 12 bases between. The authors' processing: Filtering was not the same, since immunoSEQ gave junction-only sequences without quality scores. Using immunoSEQ multiplex PCR, the repertoire was profiled, and TCRdb retains in-frame clones only, with some absent. The V and J calls and clone size are taken from that table; D and trimming were inferred from the DNA. The sample has approximately 940,000 clones, roughly 72% seen once. Donors comprised only Caucasian adults living in Nashville, Tennessee.

Sequencing was carried out using memory CD4+ T cells sorted from blood. The subset here: CD45RA-negative fraction. The chain couples TRBV28 to TRBJ2-7, with D perhaps given as TRBD1 or TRBD2 (5 bases each). This receptor was obtained from a man aged 18 to 29 in good health. The DNA for the CDR3 is TGTGCCAGCAGTTCCGGGACCGACCCCTACGAGCAGTACTTC. This gives the protein CASSSGTDPYEQYF.